The T cell receptor (beta chain) described here comes from a study of blood T cell repertoires in COVID-19. Overall study context: COVID-19 samples collected from the United States, Italy and Spain covered acute and convalescent phases. PBMCs, B-cell-depleted T cells, or T cells were the source of the cDNA or gDNA that made up the material.

Methods used by the authors: Amplifying reference gene primers gave estimates of nucleated cell counts. The repertoire was sequenced with immunoSEQ multiplex PCR; TCRdb's copy has only in-frame clones and lacks some. V, J and clone size were drawn from that table, and D and trimming were deduced from the DNA. The table includes 100,000 to 130,000 clones, about 89% detected once. This clone was seen a few times. Trimming removed 4 bases at V and 1 base at J, with 13 bases between. In germline, CDR1 is WSHSY, CDR2 SAAADI. The CDR3 covers 15 residues. Sequenced material: peripheral blood. The receptor was isolated from a man in his forties with active or convalescent COVID-19. V is TRBV10-2 and J is TRBJ1-2; D is perhaps TRBD1 (6 bases). The CDR3 coding sequence is TGCGCCAGCAGTGCCACGACAGGAGTTAACTATGGCTACACCTTC. Translation gives CASSATTGVNYGYTF.